The 8 T cell receptor beta chains below all came from one sample that was sequenced in a study of immune heterogeneity within non-small cell lung tumors. TCR beta CDR3 regions came from multiplex PCR with 32 forward V and 13 reverse J primers. One entry per CDR3 protein results from TCRdb running MiXCR on the multiplex PCR reads. This table has about 2,600 distinct CDR3 sequences, roughly 18% appearing once. Bulk tumor genomic DNA served as template, at around 600 ng per sample. Collection of several biopsies per primary tumor, spaced far apart, took place during surgery. These patients got curative surgery after being newly diagnosed with untreated non-small cell lung cancer. The sample was lung tumor tissue. These receptors all stem from a woman in her 50s with non-small cell lung cancer.

This clonotype is medium-sized (0.01 to 0.1%) in the sample. V usage is TRBV6-7 and J usage is TRBJ1-2, with 12 bases identical to TRBD1. TRBV6-7 carries the ORF label, with uncertain function. This CDR3 spans 23 amino acids. V was clipped by 3 bases and J by 0 bases; unmatched bases: 23. As DNA, the CDR3 is TGTGCCAGCAGTTATAGGTGCGAGTTAGGTGAGGGACAGGGGGCCGTAACTAACTATGGCTACACCTTC. Its translation is CASSYRCELGEGQGAVTNYGYTF.

The sample holds a few counts of this clonotype. CDR3 nucleotide sequence: TGCAGTGCTAGGTTACAGGGCGATAGCACAGATACGCAGTATTTT. Protein product: CSARLQGDSTDTQYF. This rearrangement joins TRBV20-1 to TRBJ2-3; TRBD1 might be the D (6 bases). V was shortened by 3 bases and J by 0 bases, with 13 bases between the two germline ends. This CDR3 comprises 15 residues. Germline CDR1 is DFQATT and CDR2 is SNEGSKA (reference sequence).

In its sample, this clonotype is medium-sized. The J gene is TRBJ2-5, the V gene TRBV7-8, with D hard to call. Trimming removed 3 bases at V and 4 bases at J, with 3 bases between. Germline lookup yields CDR1 SGHVS and CDR2 FQNEAQ. CDR3 length: 11 amino acids. This CDR3 reads CASSFGETQYF. The CDR3 DNA reads as TGTGCCAGCAGCTTTGGAGAGACCCAGTACTTC.

In this sample, this clonotype is medium-sized. This chain joins TRBV27 and TRBJ2-1, with D unresolved. The CDR3 contains 14 residues. V dropped 6 bases and J dropped 5 bases, with 14 bases sitting between them. CDR1 is MNHEY and CDR2 is SMNVEV in the germline V gene (reference sequence). For the CDR3, the DNA is TGTGCCAGCAGGCCCTCTCAGGTAGACAATGAGCAGTTCTTC. Translation gives CASRPSQVDNEQFF.

This clonotype rates as medium-sized. The CDR3 is CASKGFTEAFF. CDR3 coding DNA: TGTGCCAGCAAAGGTTTCACTGAAGCTTTCTTT. The chain joins TRBV28 to TRBJ1-1; D not certain. The CDR3 contains 11 residues. Trimming took off 7 bases at V and 4 bases at J, with 7 bases between the two ends. The V gene's germline CDR1 is MDHEN and CDR2 SYDVKM. Drawing the rest from reference TRBV28 and TRBJ1-1, the complete variable domain is DVKVTQSSRYLVKRTGEKVFLECVQDMDHENMFWYRQDPGLGLRLIYFSYDVKMKEKGDIPEGYSVSREKKERFSLILESASTNQTSMYLCASKGFTEAFFGQGTRLTVV.

This clonotype was counted a few times. The chain is built from TRBV4-3 and TRBJ2-1; 9 bases align to TRBD2. Germline CDR1 and CDR2: LGHNA and YSLEER. Trimming took 0 bases from V and 4 from J; bases not matched to a gene: 7. This CDR3 is built from 17 residues. CDR3 nucleotide sequence: TGCGCCAGCAGCCAAGAGTCCCTAGCGGGGAGGTACAATGAGCAGTTCTTC. This gives the protein CASSQESLAGRYNEQFF.

This clonotype is medium-sized in the sample. The V and J genes are TRBV11-2 and TRBJ1-1, with D unclear. The V gene's germline CDR1 is SGHAT and CDR2 FQNNGV. This CDR3 spans 14 amino acids. Trimming stripped 0 bases from V and 4 bases from J, with 9 bases between. CDR3 loop: CASSLERIVTEAFF. CDR3 DNA sequence: TGTGCCAGCAGCTTAGAACGGATCGTCACTGAAGCTTTCTTT.

This clonotype is categorized as medium-sized. V usage is TRBV20-1 and J usage is TRBJ2-2; D might be TRBD2 (5 bases). The CDR3 consists of 17 residues. Germline loops: CDR1 DFQATT, CDR2 SNEGSKA (reference sequence). Trimming stripped 1 base from V and 4 bases from J, with 19 bases between. CDR3 protein: CSARVLIPGILTGELFF. CDR3 in DNA: TGCAGTGCTAGAGTTCTCATCCCGGGAATCCTCACCGGGGAGCTGTTTTTT.